A selection of T cell receptor beta chains follows, all from one sample in a study of shared clonotypes between healthy human individuals. Clones were read by immunoSEQ multiplex PCR, and TCRdb kept only the in-frame ones, dropping some. Here the sample spans approximately 940,000 clones, more than 75% being singletons. The specimen was memory CD4+ T cells sorted from blood. The receptors derive from a man aged 18 to 29 in good health. Each CDR3 is given with its conserved first and last residue. A D gene is named only where the DNA matches it firmly. Clone size is not always given. Where it is, it says once, few, many or a class for expanded clones.

-,TRBJ2-1,TRBV6-5,-,TGTGCCAGCAGTATGCGACAGAGCTCCTACAATGAGCAGTTCTTC,CASSMRQSSYNEQFF
-,TRBJ1-2,TRBV30,TRBD1,TGTGCCTGGAGCGGACAGGGGCATGGCTACACCTTC,CAWSGQGHGYTF
-,TRBJ2-7,TRBV18,TRBD1,TGTGCCAGCTCACCTACAGGGGGGACCTACGAGCAGTACTTC,CASSPTGGTYEQYF
few,TRBJ2-7,TRBV15,-,TGTGCCACCAGCAGGGACTTAGGGGACTACGAGCAGTACTTC,CATSRDLGDYEQYF
few,TRBJ2-1,TRBV30,TRBD1,TGTGCCTCCACACAACAGGGGAAGCAGTTCTTC,CASTQQGKQFF
-,TRBJ1-1,TRBV6-1,-,TGTGCCAGCCGACCCTCCTCGGGCGGGACTGAAGCTTTCTTT,CASRPSSGGTEAFF
-,TRBJ2-3,TRBV4-3,-,TGCGCCAGCAGCCAGGGAGACAGAACAGATACGCAGTATTTT,CASSQGDRTDTQYF
-,TRBJ2-7,TRBV7-9,TRBD1,TGTGCCAGCAGCTCCAGTCAGACAGGGCCGTTGGAGTACTTC,CASSSSQTGPLEYF
-,TRBJ1-1,TRBV6-6,-,TGTGCCAGCAGGCCTGGGGCCACTGAAGCTTTCTTT,CASRPGATEAFF
-,TRBJ1-5,TRBV29-1,-,TGCAGCGTGGCAGGACCGGGAGAGCCCCAGCATTTT,CSVAGPGEPQHF
-,TRBJ2-2,TRBV7-6,TRBD2,TGTGCCAGCCAGAACCCAGCGGGGCGTCCCGGGGAGCTGTTTTTT,CASQNPAGRPGELFF
-,TRBJ2-7,TRBV20-1,-,TGCAGTGCTTCTCCGACCTACGAGCAGTACTTC,CSASPTYEQYF
-,TRBJ1-2,TRBV5-6,-,TGTGCCAGCAGCTTGTTAACGGGGAGAGGTGGCTACACCTTC,CASSLLTGRGGYTF
-,TRBJ2-1,TRBV30,-,TGTGCCTGGAGCGCCTCCATATACAATGAGCAGTTCTTC,CAWSASIYNEQFF
-,TRBJ1-1,TRBV2,-,TGTGCCAGCAGTCAAGGGGGACGGCGGAACACTGAAGCTTTCTTT,CASSQGGRRNTEAFF
-,TRBJ1-2,TRBV2,TRBD1,TGTGCCAGCAGGCCCGACAGGGGCCCCTATGGCTACACCTTC,CASRPDRGPYGYTF
-,TRBJ1-2,TRBV15,TRBD1,TGTGCCACCAGCAGAGGACAGGGAACGTCTACTAACTATGGCTACACCTTC,CATSRGQGTSTNYGYTF
-,TRBJ2-7,TRBV7-2,TRBD1,TGTGCCAGCAGCTCTCGGGACAGGGGCCACGAGCAGTACTTC,CASSSRDRGHEQYF
-,TRBJ2-1,TRBV6-5,TRBD2,TGTGCCAGCAGTTACTGGGCGGGGGGGTACAATGAGCAGTTCTTC,CASSYWAGGYNEQFF
-,TRBJ2-1,TRBV21-1,-,TGTGCCAGAGGACGGGAAAACAATGAGCAGTTCTTC,CARGRENNEQFF
-,TRBJ2-7,TRBV10-3,-,TGTGCCATCAGTGCCAACTCCTACGAGCAGTACTTC,CAISANSYEQYF
-,TRBJ1-2,TRBV28,-,TGTGCCAGCAGTCTACAACAGTATGGCTACACCTTC,CASSLQQYGYTF
-,TRBJ2-2,TRBV5-8,TRBD1,TGTGCCAGCAGCCCGGGACAGCCAAAAACCGGGGAGCTGTTTTTT,CASSPGQPKTGELFF
-,TRBJ2-3,TRBV4-1,-,TGCGCCAGCAGCCGAAGTATGAGCACAGATACGCAGTATTTT,CASSRSMSTDTQYF
-,TRBJ1-5,TRBV10-3,TRBD1,TGTGCCATCGGTCAGGGGGCGAATCAGCCCCAGCATTTT,CAIGQGANQPQHF
once,TRBJ2-7,TRBV29-1,-,TGCAGCGTCTCCACAGAGAGCTCCTACGAGCAGTACTTC,CSVSTESSYEQYF
few,TRBJ2-7,TRBV5-4,-,TGTGCCAGCAGCTTGGCTTGGCAGGGGCGACACGAGCAGTACTTC,CASSLAWQGRHEQYF
once,TRBJ1-5,TRBV11-3,-,TGTGCCAGCAGCTTAGATGGGGGAAATCAGCCCCAGCATTTT,CASSLDGGNQPQHF
few,TRBJ1-1,TRBV5-1,-,TGCGCCAGCAGCTTGGAAGGGGTAGGCACTGAAGCTTTCTTT,CASSLEGVGTEAFF
few,TRBJ2-7,TRBV27,TRBD1,TGTGCCAGCAGCCCCACAGGGGGGACCAGTTTCTACGAGCAGTACTTC,CASSPTGGTSFYEQYF
-,TRBJ2-5,TRBV5-4,TRBD2,TGTGCCAGCAGCTTGGAGGGCCTTAGCGGGGGGGCCAGGGAGACCCAGTACTTC,CASSLEGLSGGARETQYF
-,TRBJ2-7,TRBV19,TRBD1,TGTGCCAGTAGTATAGATTTCCTTGGGGCCGGGACAGGAGCCTACGAGCAGTACTTC,CASSIDFLGAGTGAYEQYF
-,TRBJ1-6,TRBV5-1,TRBD1,TGCGCCAGAGAGGCGGGACAGGATAATTCACCCCTCCACTTT,CAREAGQDNSPLHF
few,TRBJ1-2,TRBV11-2,-,TGTGCCAGCAGCCCTACAGGTATCAATGGCTACACCTTC,CASSPTGINGYTF
-,TRBJ2-3,TRBV5-6,TRBD1,TGTGCCAGCAGCTTGGACAGGGGGCGGGCAGATACGCAGTATTTT,CASSLDRGRADTQYF
-,TRBJ2-5,TRBV6-6,-,TGTGCCAGCAGTTACTCGGTCGGCCAAGAGACCCAGTACTTC,CASSYSVGQETQYF
-,TRBJ1-2,TRBV6-5,-,TGTGCCAGCAGTTACTCTGGCTCGGCCCGAGGTGGCTACACCTTC,CASSYSGSARGGYTF
once,TRBJ1-3,TRBV18,-,TGTGCCAGCTCACAGAGCTCTGGAAACACCATATATTTT,CASSQSSGNTIYF
once,TRBJ1-6,TRBV9,TRBD1,TGTGCCAGCAGCGGGGCGGGACAGGACTATTCACCCCTCCACTTT,CASSGAGQDYSPLHF
-,TRBJ2-7,TRBV4-3,-,TGCGCCAGCAGCCAAGAAGGACTCGCCTACGAGCAGTACTTC,CASSQEGLAYEQYF
-,TRBJ2-7,TRBV6-1,-,TGTGCCAGCAGTATAACAGGGAGAGAGCAGTACTTC,CASSITGREQYF
-,TRBJ2-1,TRBV7-7,-,TGTGCTAGCAGCTCCCGGATAGCGGTTATGAATGAGCAGTTCTTC,CASSSRIAVMNEQFF
-,TRBJ2-7,TRBV6-6,-,TGTGCCAGCAGTTACCCGAAAGCTAGCAGCTCCTACGAGCAGTACTTC,CASSYPKASSSYEQYF
-,TRBJ1-5,TRBV2,-,TGTGCCAGCAGAAACCGGGACGCCTATCAGCCCCAGCATTTT,CASRNRDAYQPQHF
-,TRBJ1-5,TRBV2,-,TGTGCCAGCCGGTTGGGTGTTAGCAATCAGCCCCAGCATTTT,CASRLGVSNQPQHF
-,TRBJ2-3,TRBV18,-,TGTGCCAGCTCACCGGGTAAAGATACGCAGTATTTT,CASSPGKDTQYF
-,TRBJ2-1,TRBV5-6,TRBD2,TGTGCCAGCAGCCCCAAAATAGCGGGAGCCTACAATGAGCAGTTCTTC,CASSPKIAGAYNEQFF
-,TRBJ1-1,TRBV5-1,TRBD1,TGCGCCAGCAGCTTGGCAACCAAATCAGGGGGCGCAGGGACTGAAGCTTTCTTT,CASSLATKSGGAGTEAFF
-,TRBJ1-4,TRBV20-1,-,TGCAGTGCACAGTTAAATGAAAAACTGTTTTTT,CSAQLNEKLFF
-,TRBJ2-7,TRBV10-3,-,TGTGCCATCAGTGAGTCGGGACGGGGAAAGCCCTACGAGCAGTACTTC,CAISESGRGKPYEQYF
-,TRBJ2-3,TRBV7-7,TRBD2,TGTGCTAGCAGCTCCGGGGGGGCCACAGATACGCAGTATTTT,CASSSGGATDTQYF